A selection of T cell receptor beta chains follows, all from one sample in a study of cytomegalovirus exposure and HLA in healthy donors. Only in-frame clones appear in the TCRdb table, and some are missing; sequencing was by immunoSEQ multiplex PCR. Seen here are 100,000 or so clones, over 12% observed once, and the top ten hold roughly 0.79%. Sequenced: PBMCs. The receptor source for this set is a female donor in good health and CMV-seronegative. Each CDR3 is given without its conserved first and last residue.

>TRBJ2-7|TRBV19
ASSTTGAATYEQY
>TRBJ2-5|TRBV30
AWSVPRTYQETQY
>TRBJ2-1|TRBV7-9
ASSPPGILYNEQF
>TRBJ2-3|TRBV7-6
ASSLKLAGVVADTQY
>NA|TRBV6-4
ASSDVASSYNEQF
>TRBJ1-5|TRBV7-2
ASSLGSQRSNQPQH
>TRBJ1-1|TRBV25-1
ASTDIRTEAF
>TRBJ1-1|TRBV11-2
ASSLDRRGLSF
>TRBJ2-7|TRBV5-1
ASRMDRGFSYEQY
>TRBJ2-4|TRBV7-8
ASSPRTGLGIQY
>TRBJ1-4|TRBV10-3
AIRGQGGDEKLF
>TRBJ2-2|TRBV4-3
ASSAQRTSGGATGELF
>TRBJ2-7|TRBV25-1
ASSERQGSSYEQY
>TRBJ2-7|TRBV5-6
ASTVTREPTFYEQY